The T cell receptor beta chain under discussion was sequenced for a study of T-cell reconstitution after alpha-beta-depleted transplantation in children. This clonotype has ten or more counts. Its antigen is not identified. The CDR3 consists of 16 residues. V lost 5 bases to trimming and J lost 4 bases, with 20 bases between them. General observations from the study: T-cell numbers and diversity, one year after transplant, stemmed largely from T cells that were newly produced. Day-60 TCRbeta diversity that was high in some patients was derived from surviving recipient T cells and thymic progenitors. Several hundred expanded graft clones reportedly gave rise to the alpha-beta T cells present about two months after transplant.

A TCRbeta library incorporating unique molecular identifiers was prepared. TCRdb reanalysed the PCR reads using MiXCR and keeps one entry per CDR3 protein. The sample shows about 300,000 distinct CDR3 sequences, over 9.5% of them seen only once. This receptor was taken from a boy less than two years old with acute myeloid leukemia, due to receive a stem cell transplant. The V gene is TRBV12-3 or TRBV12-4, the J gene TRBJ1-2, with a weak D call TRBD1 (5 bases). Sequencing used PBMCs, obtained before TCRalphabeta/CD19-depleted stem cell transplant. This CDR3 reads CASSPQTATNPYGYTF. Written as DNA, the CDR3 is TGTGCCAGCAGTCCTCAGACAGCGACCAACCCCTATGGCTACACCTTC.